This T cell receptor beta chain was recorded in a study of T cells in Graves' hyperthyroidism and ophthalmopathy. Study information: Blood was drawn when the patient was first diagnosed and still untreated.

Amplified TCR beta CDR3 regions derived from RNA transcripts. The study used the HTBI primer set for a first-round RT-PCR of the TCR CDR3. TCRdb reanalysed the multiplex PCR reads using MiXCR and keeps one entry per CDR3 protein. This sample carries roughly 380,000 distinct CDR3 sequences, roughly 12% of them seen once, and the ten largest clones take less than 25%. Study-level results: A 13 V-J signature model discriminated ophthalmopathy versus stable hyperthyroidism.

The V gene's germline CDR1 is SQVTM and CDR2 ANQGSEA. This CDR3 is built from 15 residues. The J segment lost 4 bases and the V segment lost 1 base, leaving 6 bases of the junction unmatched. This clonotype has more than one count but fewer than ten. The target antigen is unknown. The chain carries TRBV29-1 and TRBJ2-5; TRBD1 aligns across 10 bases. The specimen sequenced was blood. The TCR was taken from a man aged 30 to 39 with Graves' hyperthyroidism that later progressed to Graves' ophthalmopathy. CDR3 in DNA: TGCAGCGTTGAAGGAGGTGACAGGGGGCGAGAGACCCAGTACTTC. Translation gives CSVEGGDRGRETQYF.